The 30 T cell receptor beta chains below come from one sample, sequenced in a study of cytomegalovirus exposure and HLA in healthy donors. Libraries were prepared by immunoSEQ multiplex PCR; TCRdb keeps only in-frame clonotypes and omits some of them. The data show 150,000 or so clones, with approximately 87% seen just once and roughly 1.5% held by the top ten. The sample comprised PBMCs. The receptors derive from a woman aged 25-40 years in good health and CMV-seronegative.

The V call is TRBV4-1, the J call TRBJ2-5; D gene ambiguous. This CDR3 is built from 14 residues. CDR1 and CDR2 (germline): MGHRA, YSYEKL. V shed 4 bases and J shed 4 bases, with 13 bases lying between them. CDR3 nucleotides: TGCGCCAGCAGCCTCGCCCCTCTAAGAGAGACCCAGTACTTC. This encodes CASSLAPLRETQYF.

V and J are TRBV7-2 and TRBJ1-2; 8 bases fit TRBD1. The V segment lost 5 bases and the J segment 8 bases; nucleotides outside the gene matches: 7. The CDR3 runs to 13 residues. CDR1 and CDR2 from the germline V gene are SGHTA and FQGNSA. DNA for the CDR3: TGTGCCAGCAGCCAGACAGGGGTACGGGGCTACACCTTC. It specifies CASSQTGVRGYTF.

The rearrangement links TRBV2 to TRBJ2-1; 11 nucleotides agree with TRBD2. This CDR3 spans 11 amino acids. Germline CDR1 reads SNHLY; CDR2 reads FYNNEI. The junction had 7 bases not matched to a gene; V was cut back by 10 bases and J by 14 bases. CDR3 in amino acids: CAILEGLAEFF. In nucleotides, the CDR3 is TGTGCCATCCTTGAGGGACTAGCGGAGTTCTTC.

The chain is built from TRBV9 and TRBJ2-1, with D possibly being TRBD2 (6 bases). Per the germline V gene, CDR1 is SGDLS and CDR2 is YYNGEE. The CDR3 extends over 15 amino acids. Trimming removed 3 bases at V and 5 bases at J, with 15 bases between. CDR3 in DNA: TGTGCCAGCAGCGCAGAGGGGCGGGGACACAATGAGCAGTTCTTC. Its protein is CASSAEGRGHNEQFF.

The chain couples TRBV7-9 to TRBJ1-4, with 7 bases that match TRBD1. Germline CDR1 SEHNR, CDR2 FQNEAQ (reference sequence). Unmatched junction bases numbered 8, after V lost 5 bases and J lost 5 bases. The CDR3 has 15 amino acids. CDR3: CASSQTGASNEKLFF. The CDR3 nucleotides are TGTGCCAGCAGCCAAACAGGGGCCTCGAATGAAAAACTGTTTTTT.

The CDR3 DNA reads as TGCGCCAGCAGCCAAGATGGGGGGGTGGGCAATCAGCCCCAGCATTTT. Translating gives CASSQDGGVGNQPQHF. The chain employs TRBV4-1 and TRBJ1-5, with a tentative D call TRBD1 (5 bases). Germline V gene lookup returns CDR1 MGHRA and CDR2 YSYEKL. Deletions cut 0 bases from V and 2 bases from J, with 11 bases between. The CDR3 length is 16 residues.

The V gene is TRBV25-1, the J gene TRBJ2-2, with D tentatively TRBD2 (6 bases). This CDR3 has 16 amino acids. Germline CDR1 and CDR2: MGHDK and SYGVNS. Trimming shortened V by 5 bases and J by 6 bases, and 19 bases separated the two germline ends. This chain's CDR3 is CASSHVAGLRPGELFF. In DNA form, the CDR3 reads TGTGCCAGCAGTCACGTGGCGGGGCTAAGGCCCGGGGAGCTGTTTTTT.

The V gene is TRBV4-2, the J gene TRBJ2-7; 7 bases are shared with TRBD2. The ends lost 4 bases at V and 3 bases at J; junction bases unmatched: 9. The CDR3 has 15 residues. The germline V gene encodes CDR1 LGHNA and CDR2 YNFKEQ. The CDR3 is CASSPTSAGNYEQYF. CDR3 in DNA: TGTGCCAGCAGCCCAACTAGCGCGGGGAACTACGAGCAGTACTTC.

The CDR3 coding sequence is TGTGCCAGCAGCGGTGGACTAGCGGGGGAGCCTTACTACAATGAGCAGTTCTTC. Protein: CASSGGLAGEPYYNEQFF. The chain has TRBV2 and TRBJ2-1; 13 bases are shared with TRBD2. Per the germline V gene, CDR1 is SNHLY and CDR2 is FYNNEI. J was trimmed by 3 bases and V by 6 bases; bases with no gene match: 11. The CDR3 covers 18 residues.

V and J are TRBV5-6 and TRBJ1-6, with a tentative D call TRBD1 (5 bases). From germline, CDR1 is SGHDT and CDR2 YYEEEE. The CDR3 runs to 16 residues. The V end was cut by 4 bases, the J end by 3 bases, with 14 bases between. The CDR3 loop reads CASSPESGGYNSPLHF. CDR3 DNA sequence: TGTGCCAGCAGCCCAGAGAGCGGGGGCTATAATTCACCCCTCCACTTT.

The rearrangement uses TRBV1 and TRBJ2-3; TRBD2, the table's D call, was not compared with the DNA. TRBV1 corresponds to a pseudogene. The CDR3 runs to 17 residues. The CDR3 region has the DNA TGCACCAGCAGCCTTCGGCTAGCGGGAGACTCCACAGATACGCAGTATTTT. Amino acids: CTSSLRLAGDSTDTQYF.

This clone has only one observation. V and J are TRBV9 and TRBJ2-5; 7 bases match TRBD2. The V segment lost 4 bases and the J segment 0 bases; nucleotides outside the gene matches: 3. This CDR3 contains 14 residues. Looked up from germline, CDR1 is SGDLS and CDR2 is YYNGEE. The CDR3 loop is CASSPLADQETQYF. In nucleotides, the CDR3 is TGTGCCAGCAGCCCCCTAGCGGACCAAGAGACCCAGTACTTC. Full variable domain (rest looked up from reference TRBV9 and TRBJ2-5): DSGVTQTPKHLITATGQRVTLRCSPRSGDLSVYWYQQSLDQGLQFLIQYYNGEERAKGNILERFSAQQFPDLHSELNLSSLELGDSALYFCASSPLADQETQYFGPGTRLLVL.

The gene calls are TRBV9 and TRBJ2-7; 10 bases agree with TRBD1. CDR1 is SGDLS, CDR2 YYNGEE, per germline. V lost 3 bases, J lost 4 bases, and 1 base stayed unmatched. The CDR3 is made up of 13 amino acids. CDR3 sequence: CASSADRGYEQYF. DNA for the CDR3: TGTGCCAGCAGCGCGGACAGGGGGTACGAGCAGTACTTC.

This clone was recorded a few times. The chain combines TRBV7-9 with TRBJ2-7; no reliable D call. V lost 6 bases and J 2 bases, leaving 14 bases between the germline ends. Germline lookup yields CDR1 SEHNR and CDR2 FQNEAQ (reference sequence). There are 14 residues in the CDR3. The CDR3 loop reads CASSLTGSTYEQYF. The CDR3 nucleotides read TGTGCCAGCAGTCTCACCGGGTCGACCTACGAGCAGTACTTC.

This chain connects TRBV29-1 to TRBJ2-7, with 7 nucleotides matching TRBD2. Germline trimming cut 0 bases from V and 5 bases from J; bases unmatched to any gene: 10. CDR1 and CDR2 from the germline V gene are SQVTM and ANQGSEA. The CDR3 loop spans 15 amino acids. This chain's CDR3 is CSVEDGSAGRDEQYF. The CDR3, as DNA: TGCAGCGTTGAAGACGGGTCGGCAGGGAGGGACGAGCAGTACTTC.

The chain has TRBV5-1 and TRBJ1-6, with 10 bases aligning to TRBD1. The CDR3 is 15 amino acids. The ends lost 5 bases at V and 11 bases at J; junction bases unmatched: 10. Germline V gene data show CDR1 as SGHRS and CDR2 as YFSETQ. CDR3 in amino acids: CASSRGQGGSAPLHF. CDR3 nucleotide sequence: TGCGCCAGCAGTAGAGGACAGGGGGGGTCAGCACCCCTCCACTTT.

CDR3 DNA: TGCGCCAGCAGCCAGCCAGGCAGCGGCAATGGCTACACCTTC. This gives the protein CASSQPGSGNGYTF. This sequence joins TRBV4-1 and TRBJ1-2; D remains unclear. CDR1 is MGHRA, CDR2 YSYEKL, per germline. V was cut by 3 bases and J by 6 bases, with 14 bases left in between. This CDR3 contains 14 residues.

This clone was recorded a few times. J is TRBJ2-7 and V is TRBV5-1; 12 nucleotides line up with TRBD1. CDR1 is SGHRS, CDR2 YFSETQ, per germline. V gave up 2 bases and J gave up 6 bases; unmatched junction bases: 6. There are 15 residues in the CDR3. Here the CDR3 DNA reads TGCGCCAGCAGCTTAGGGGGACAGGGGGCCGGCGAGCAGTACTTC. This gives the protein CASSLGGQGAGEQYF.

The chain employs TRBV27 and TRBJ2-1, with D possibly matching TRBD1 (6 bases). Trimming shortened V by 5 bases and J by 0 bases, and 17 bases separated the two germline ends. The germline V gene encodes CDR1 MNHEY and CDR2 SMNVEV (reference sequence). The CDR3 extends over 17 amino acids. CDR3 amino acids: CASSPGSGVPSYNEQFF. The DNA for the CDR3 is TGTGCCAGCAGTCCAGGTTCAGGGGTCCCCTCCTACAATGAGCAGTTCTTC.

The rearrangement joins TRBV7-9 to TRBJ1-2; no reliable D call. Germline assignment: CDR1 SEHNR and CDR2 FQNEAQ (reference sequence). The CDR3 extends over 15 amino acids. Trimming removed 0 bases from V and 6 bases from J, with 14 bases in between. CDR3 amino acids: CASSLAGVTANGYTF. The CDR3, as DNA: TGTGCCAGCAGCTTAGCTGGAGTAACGGCAAATGGCTACACCTTC.

The V call is TRBV5-4, the J call TRBJ1-1, with 7 bases that match TRBD1. With 4 bases clipped from V and 6 bases from J, the junction kept 6 bases outside the gene matches. Germline assignment: CDR1 SGHNT and CDR2 YYREEE (reference sequence). The CDR3 covers 13 residues. The CDR3 nucleotides read TGTGCCAGCAGCGAACAGGGGTTATCTGAAGCTTTCTTT. This encodes CASSEQGLSEAFF. The variable domain in full, completed from reference TRBV5-4 and TRBJ1-1, reads ETGVTQSPTHLIKTRGQQVTLRCSSQSGHNTVSWYQQALGQGPQFIFQYYREEENGRGNFPPRFSGLQFPNYSSELNVNALELDDSALYLCASSEQGLSEAFFGQGTRLTVV.

V usage is TRBV25-1 and J usage is TRBJ1-1, with D uncertain. Deletions cut 4 bases from V and 4 bases from J, with 19 bases between. Germline loops: CDR1 MGHDK, CDR2 SYGVNS. This CDR3 is built from 16 residues. CDR3 in amino acids: CASSGGRSWAGTEAFF. The CDR3 DNA reads TGTGCCAGCAGTGGGGGTCGAAGTTGGGCGGGCACTGAAGCTTTCTTT.

The chain uses TRBV10-3 and TRBJ1-2; 7 nucleotides agree with TRBD1. CDR1 is ENHRY and CDR2 is SYGVKD in the germline V gene. The CDR3 covers 13 residues. J was trimmed by 1 base and V by 9 bases; bases with no gene match: 5. CDR3 DNA sequence: TGTGCCATAGGGACAGATCTTAACTATGGCTACACCTTC. This translates into CAIGTDLNYGYTF.

V and J are TRBV30 and TRBJ1-1; 9 positions agree with TRBD1. The CDR3 consists of 15 residues. Trimming removed 1 base from V and 5 bases from J; junction bases left unmatched: 8. The V gene's germline CDR1 is GTSNPN and CDR2 SVGIG (reference sequence). The CDR3 is CAWSGRRDRVTEAFF. CDR3 DNA: TGTGCCTGGAGTGGACGCCGGGACAGGGTAACTGAAGCTTTCTTT.

This clone was picked up a small number of times. The chain combines TRBV21-1 with TRBJ1-2. TRBV21-1 is tagged as a pseudogene. CDR3 length: 16 amino acids. CDR3 region: CASSKVKVLRNYGYTF. DNA of the CDR3: TGTGCCAGCAGCAAAGTAAAGGTTTTGAGGAACTATGGCTACACCTTC.

This chain connects TRBV27 to TRBJ1-2, with 7 bases aligning to TRBD1. CDR1 and CDR2 from the germline V gene are MNHEY and SMNVEV (reference sequence). The CDR3 consists of 15 residues. After removal of 2 bases from V and 3 bases from J, the junction contained 6 bases not matched to a gene. The CDR3 nucleotides read TGTGCCAGCAGTTTAGGTCCAGGGGGGCACTATGGCTACACCTTC. It specifies CASSLGPGGHYGYTF.

V gene TRBV2 combines with J gene TRBJ1-5; 7 nucleotides align to TRBD1. V was clipped by 0 bases and J by 3 bases; unmatched bases: 5. The CDR3 is 16 amino acids. Germline CDR1 reads SNHLY; CDR2 reads FYNNEI. The CDR3 here is CASSEAGTVTNQPQHF. As DNA, the CDR3 is TGTGCCAGCAGTGAAGCTGGGACAGTTACCAATCAGCCCCAGCATTTT.

This chain connects TRBV7-8 to TRBJ2-7; 12 positions agree with TRBD1. The CDR3 is 15 residues long. Germline CDR1 is SGHVS and CDR2 is FQNEAQ. The V gene end was trimmed by 3 bases and the J gene end by 6 bases; junction bases not matched to a gene: 6. CDR3 DNA: TGTGCCAGCAGCTTCATGGGACAGGGGGCCGGCGAGCAGTACTTC. Translating it yields CASSFMGQGAGEQYF.

This clone was counted a single time. The CDR3 sequence is CASRLTGAVADTQYF. CDR3 nucleotides: TGTGCCAGCAGACTCACAGGGGCTGTCGCAGATACGCAGTATTTT. The J gene is TRBJ2-3, the V gene TRBV25-1; 7 nucleotides align to TRBD1. Losses at the gene ends were 6 bases for V and 4 bases for J; bases not matched to a gene: 10. Germline CDR1 is MGHDK and CDR2 is SYGVNS. The CDR3 length is 15 residues.

J is TRBJ2-6 and V is TRBV5-1; D unresolved. Germline-derived CDR1 and CDR2 are SGHRS and YFSETQ. The V end lost 2 bases, the J end lost 0 bases, and 6 bases lay between the germline ends. The CDR3 covers 15 residues. As DNA, the CDR3 is TGCGCCAGCAGCTTACAAAGCTCTGGGGCCAACGTCCTGACTTTC. Translating gives CASSLQSSGANVLTF.